This entry is about one T cell receptor (beta chain). V was trimmed by 5 bases and J by 0 bases, leaving 10 bases between them. Germline CDR1 reads KGHSH; CDR2 reads LQKENI. CDR3 size: 15 residues. RNA transcripts yielded amplified TCR beta CDR3 regions. The HTBI primer set drove a first-round RT-PCR of the TCR CDR3. TCRdb re-analysed the multiplex PCR reads in MiXCR, keeping a single row per CDR3 protein. The sample consists of some 600,000 distinct CDR3 sequences, approximately 15% of them appearing once. The source of the sample is a study of T cells in Graves' hyperthyroidism and ophthalmopathy. Used for diagnoses were clinical symptoms, serum thyroxine and TRAb, thyroid ultrasound and orbital computed tomography. Drawn at first hyperthyroidism diagnosis, the blood sample preceded any ophthalmopathy symptoms.

This clonotype originated in a woman under 40 with Graves' hyperthyroidism that later progressed to Graves' ophthalmopathy. The chain has TRBV18 and TRBJ1-4; no clear D. Sequencing was done on a sample of blood. The CDR3 nucleotides are TGTGCCAGCTCATCGGGCCCTACAACTAATGAAAAACTGTTTTTT. This gives the protein CASSSGPTTNEKLFF. The variable domain in full, completed from reference TRBV18 and TRBJ1-4, reads NAGVMQNPRHLVRRRGQEARLRCSPMKGHSHVYWYRQLPEEGLKFMVYLQKENIIDESGMPKERFSAEFPKEGPSILRIQQVVRGDSAAYFCASSSGPTTNEKLFFGSGTQLSVL.